This T cell receptor (beta chain) is drawn from a study of T cell responses to AZD1222 COVID-19 vaccine. Details on this clone: The antigen is not known.

The CDR3 covers 15 residues. V was clipped by 6 bases and J by 3 bases; unmatched bases: 6. Germline assignment: CDR1 LNHDA and CDR2 SQIVND (reference sequence). Study-level points and caveats: Spike-specific TCR breadth and depth grew following two AZD1222 doses.

Repertoires were generated with immunoSEQ multiplex PCR, while TCRdb's copy carries only in-frame clones and drops some. The data show about 140,000 clones, around 90% seen once. The sequenced sample was peripheral blood, obtained 28 days after the second dose of the MenACWY control vaccine. The sequence derives from an adult who received the MenACWY meningococcal vaccine as a control. The chain employs TRBV19 and TRBJ2-1; 9 bases map to TRBD1. The CDR3 reads CASRTSTGGYNEQFF. Written as DNA, the CDR3 is TGTGCCAGTAGGACCTCGACAGGGGGCTACAATGAGCAGTTCTTC. The whole variable domain, remainder taken from reference TRBV19 and TRBJ2-1, is DGGITQSPKYLFRKEGQNVTLSCEQNLNHDAMYWYRQDPGQGLRLIYYSQIVNDFQKGDIAEGYSVSREKKESFPLTVTSAQKNPTAFYLCASRTSTGGYNEQFFGPGTRLTVL.